A selection of T cell receptor beta chains follows, all from one sample in a study of CD8+ T cells in alopecia areata. TCRdb keeps only in-frame clones here, not all; method: immunoSEQ multiplex PCR. The sample shows more than 75,000 clones, 41% of them seen only once. The sequenced material came from CD4+ T cells sorted from blood. Receptors originate from a human donor with alopecia areata. CDR3s include the opening cysteine and the closing phenylalanine or tryptophan. D genes are given only for firm matches. The listing skips clone size in some rows; elsewhere it reads once, few, many or a size class.

>TRBV29-1|.|few|TRBJ2-3|15
CSVEDREGNTDTQYF
TGCAGCGTTGAAGATCGTGAAGGGAACACAGATACGCAGTATTTT
>TRBV30|.|.|TRBJ2-7|13
CASTSGPYYEQYF
TGTGCCTCCACTTCGGGTCCTTACTACGAGCAGTACTTC
>TRBV4-1|TRBD2|many|TRBJ2-7|16
CASSQGLSLAVYEQYF
TGCGCCAGCAGCCAAGGACTATCGCTAGCGGTTTACGAGCAGTACTTC
>TRBV14|.|few|TRBJ2-7|13
CASSQTVTYEQYF
TGTGCCAGCAGCCAAACAGTAACCTACGAGCAGTACTTC
>TRBV2|.|many|TRBJ2-6|12
CASKEGANVLTF
TGTGCCAGCAAGGAAGGGGCCAACGTCCTGACTTTC
>TRBV29-1|.|.|TRBJ2-5|13
CSVAGGRRETQYF
TGCAGCGTTGCCGGGGGGCGCAGGGAGACCCAGTACTTC
>TRBV18|.|medium-sized|TRBJ2-1|13
CASSPDRYNEQFF
TGTGCCAGCTCACCAGACAGATACAATGAGCAGTTCTTC
>TRBV6-6|.|once|TRBJ2-1|16
CASSYSGVQSYNEQFF
TGTGCCAGCAGTTACTCGGGGGTGCAATCCTACAATGAGCAGTTCTTC
>TRBV2|.|.|TRBJ1-1|14
CASSERGGSTEAFF
TGTGCCAGCAGTGAGAGAGGGGGAAGCACTGAAGCTTTCTTT
>TRBV9|.|.|TRBJ1-2|17
CASSVTSLPVAEYGYTF
TGTGCCAGCAGCGTAACTTCGTTACCTGTAGCCGAGTATGGCTACACCTTC
>TRBV7-9|.|.|TRBJ2-6|17
CASNLRDIRSGANVLTF
TGTGCCAGCAATTTACGGGACATACGCTCTGGGGCCAACGTCCTGACTTTC
>TRBV5-1|TRBD1|.|TRBJ1-1|14
CASSLAGTVTEAFF
TGCGCCAGCAGCTTGGCCGGGACAGTAACTGAAGCTTTCTTT
>TRBV29-1|.|few|TRBJ1-2|15
CSVEQALQANYGYTF
TGCAGCGTTGAGCAGGCGTTGCAAGCTAACTATGGCTACACCTTC
>TRBV30|TRBD1|.|TRBJ1-5|16
CAWSVPRTGSNQPQHF
TGTGCCTGGAGTGTACCTAGGACAGGGAGCAATCAGCCCCAGCATTTT
>TRBV4-1|.|few|TRBJ2-1|17
CASSQGYGGSSYNEQFF
TGCGCCAGCAGCCAAGGGTACGGCGGTAGTTCCTACAATGAGCAGTTCTTC
>TRBV11-2|TRBD1|.|TRBJ2-5|15
CASSLGGQGLETQYF
TGTGCCAGCAGCTTAGGGGGACAGGGGCTAGAGACCCAGTACTTC
>TRBV4-1|.|once|TRBJ2-1|16
CASRQRDLSSYNEQFF
TGCGCCAGCAGACAACGGGATTTGAGCTCCTACAATGAGCAGTTCTTC
>TRBV28|TRBD1|many|TRBJ2-5|14
CASSWDRGRETQYF
TGTGCCAGCAGTTGGGACAGGGGGCGAGAGACCCAGTACTTC
>TRBV18|.|few|TRBJ2-5|20
CASSSRFAGDSRPKQETQYF
TGTGCCAGCTCATCACGTTTCGCTGGGGACTCCCGACCTAAACAAGAGACCCAGTACTTC
>TRBV30|.|once|TRBJ2-5|12
CAWSVSGETQYF
TGTGCCTGGAGTGTATCTGGAGAGACCCAGTACTTC
>TRBV28|TRBD2|few|TRBJ2-5|15
CASREQGGSQETQYF
TGTGCCAGCCGTGAGCAGGGCGGGAGTCAAGAGACCCAGTACTTC
>TRBV7-2|.|few|TRBJ1-2|15
CASSLAGSTDYGYTF
TGTGCCAGCAGCTTAGCGGGATCAACGGACTATGGCTACACCTTC